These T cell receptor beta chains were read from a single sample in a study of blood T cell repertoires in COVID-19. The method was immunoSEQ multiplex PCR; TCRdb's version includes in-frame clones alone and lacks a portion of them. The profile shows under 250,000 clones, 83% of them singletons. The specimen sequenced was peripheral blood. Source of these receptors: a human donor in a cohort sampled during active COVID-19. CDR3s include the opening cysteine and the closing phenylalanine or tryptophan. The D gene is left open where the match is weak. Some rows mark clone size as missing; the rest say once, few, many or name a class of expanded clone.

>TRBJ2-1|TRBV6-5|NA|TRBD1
CASLPGQGPGEQFF
TGTGCCAGCCTGCCGGGACAGGGGCCGGGTGAGCAGTTCTTC
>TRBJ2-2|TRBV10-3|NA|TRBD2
CATDGGDGGELFF
TGTGCCACCGATGGGGGGGATGGCGGGGAGCTGTTTTTT
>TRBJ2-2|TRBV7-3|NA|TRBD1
CASSYSGQDTGELFF
TGTGCCAGCAGCTACTCTGGACAGGACACCGGGGAGCTGTTTTTT
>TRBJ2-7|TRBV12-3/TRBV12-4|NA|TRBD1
CASRWTGGGQYF
TGTGCCAGCAGGTGGACAGGGGGCGGGCAGTACTTC
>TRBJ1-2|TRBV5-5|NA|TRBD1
CASSLQGTNYGYTF
TGTGCCAGCAGCTTACAGGGGACTAACTATGGCTACACCTTC
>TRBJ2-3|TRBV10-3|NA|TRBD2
CAISESERGGTDTQYF
TGTGCCATCAGTGAGTCGGAGCGGGGGGGCACAGATACGCAGTATTTT
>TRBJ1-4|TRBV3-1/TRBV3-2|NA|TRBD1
CASSLGTDNEKLFF
TGTGCCAGCAGCCTCGGGACAGATAATGAAAAACTGTTTTTT
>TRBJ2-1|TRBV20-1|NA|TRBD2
CSASLRRLAGDEQFF
TGCAGTGCTAGTCTTCGTCGCCTAGCGGGAGATGAGCAGTTCTTC
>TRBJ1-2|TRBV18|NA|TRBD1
CASSPTGTGPNYGYTF
TGTGCCAGCTCACCCACCGGGACAGGCCCTAACTATGGCTACACCTTC
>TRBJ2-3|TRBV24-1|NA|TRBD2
CATSDTPRGRASIDTQYF
TGTGCCACCAGTGATACACCTCGCGGGAGGGCCAGCATAGATACGCAGTATTTT
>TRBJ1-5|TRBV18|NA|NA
CASSPGPDNQPQHF
TGTGCCAGCTCACCAGGCCCTGACAATCAGCCCCAGCATTTT
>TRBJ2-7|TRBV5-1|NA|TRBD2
CASSFGTSGAYEQYF
TGCGCCAGCAGCTTTGGGACTAGCGGAGCCTACGAGCAGTACTTC
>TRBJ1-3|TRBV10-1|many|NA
CASSDGSTSGNTIYF
TGCGCCAGCAGTGATGGCAGTACCTCTGGAAACACCATATATTTT
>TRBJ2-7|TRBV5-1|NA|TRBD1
CASSPRRTGALSSYEQYF
TGCGCCAGCAGCCCCCGGCGGACAGGGGCCCTCAGCTCCTACGAGCAGTACTTC
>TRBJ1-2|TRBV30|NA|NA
CAWSLSYGYTF
TGTGCCTGGAGTTTATCCTATGGCTACACCTTC
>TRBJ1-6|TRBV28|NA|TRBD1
CASSGQGNSPLHF
TGTGCCAGCAGCGGACAGGGGAACTCACCCCTCCACTTT
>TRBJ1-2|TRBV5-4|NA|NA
CASSPPGGDGYTF
TGTGCCAGCAGCCCCCCGGGGGGAGATGGCTACACCTTC
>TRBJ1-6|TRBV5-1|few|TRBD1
CASRGTGFNSPLHF
TGCGCCAGCAGGGGGACAGGGTTTAATTCACCCCTCCACTTT
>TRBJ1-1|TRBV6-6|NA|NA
CASSYSLGGTEAFF
TGTGCCAGCAGTTACTCACTGGGGGGCACTGAAGCTTTCTTT
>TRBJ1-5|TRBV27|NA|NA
CASSTLGSQPQHF
TGTGCCAGCAGTACCCTGGGGAGTCAGCCCCAGCATTTT
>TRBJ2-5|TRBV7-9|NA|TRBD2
CASSPGLGRETQYF
TGTGCCAGCAGCCCGGGACTAGGACGTGAGACCCAGTACTTC
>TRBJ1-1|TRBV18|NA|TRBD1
CASTRTGGYTEAFF
TGTGCCAGCACGCGGACAGGCGGATACACTGAAGCTTTCTTT
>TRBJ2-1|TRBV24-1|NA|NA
CATSDRAIHRSKQFF
TGTGCCACCAGTGATCGGGCAATACACAGGTCCAAGCAGTTCTTC
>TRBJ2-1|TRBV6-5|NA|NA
CASSYGSGEQFF
TGTGCCAGCAGTTACGGGAGTGGTGAGCAGTTCTTC
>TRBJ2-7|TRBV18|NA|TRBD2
CASSPRTSGNTDEQYF
TGTGCCAGCTCACCGCGGACTAGCGGGAACACGGACGAGCAGTACTTC
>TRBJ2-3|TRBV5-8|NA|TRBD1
CASSREGASTDTQYF
TGTGCCAGCTCCCGAGAGGGGGCTAGCACAGATACGCAGTATTTT
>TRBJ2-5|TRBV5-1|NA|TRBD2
CASSFGRSYGETQYF
TGCGCCAGCAGCTTCGGGAGGTCCTATGGAGAGACCCAGTACTTC